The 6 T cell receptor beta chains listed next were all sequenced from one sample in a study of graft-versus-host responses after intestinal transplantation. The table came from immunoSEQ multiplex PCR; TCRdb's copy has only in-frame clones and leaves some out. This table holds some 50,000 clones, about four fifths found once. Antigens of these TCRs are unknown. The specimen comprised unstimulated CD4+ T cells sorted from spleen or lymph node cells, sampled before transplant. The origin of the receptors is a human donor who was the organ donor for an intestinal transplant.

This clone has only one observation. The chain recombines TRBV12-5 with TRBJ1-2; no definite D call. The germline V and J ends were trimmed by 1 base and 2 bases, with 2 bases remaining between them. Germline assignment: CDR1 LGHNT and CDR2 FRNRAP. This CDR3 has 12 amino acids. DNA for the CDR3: TGTGCTAGTGGTTTGGACAACTATGGCTACACCTTC. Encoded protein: CASGLDNYGYTF.

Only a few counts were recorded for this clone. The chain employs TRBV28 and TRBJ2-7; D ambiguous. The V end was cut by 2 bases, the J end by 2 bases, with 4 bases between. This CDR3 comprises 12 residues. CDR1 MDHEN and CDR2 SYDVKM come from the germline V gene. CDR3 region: CASSLLAYEQYF. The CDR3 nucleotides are TGTGCCAGCAGTTTACTAGCCTACGAGCAGTACTTC. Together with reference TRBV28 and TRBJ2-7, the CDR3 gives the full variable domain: DVKVTQSSRYLVKRTGEKVFLECVQDMDHENMFWYRQDPGLGLRLIYFSYDVKMKEKGDIPEGYSVSREKKERFSLILESASTNQTSMYLCASSLLAYEQYFGPGTRLTVT.

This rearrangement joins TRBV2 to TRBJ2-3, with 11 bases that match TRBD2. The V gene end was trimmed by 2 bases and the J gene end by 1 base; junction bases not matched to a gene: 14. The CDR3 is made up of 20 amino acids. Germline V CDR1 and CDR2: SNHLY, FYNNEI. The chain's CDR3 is CASSEYRGIAGGLGTDTQYF. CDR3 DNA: TGTGCCAGCAGTGAATATAGAGGAATAGCGGGGGGGCTGGGCACAGATACGCAGTATTTT.

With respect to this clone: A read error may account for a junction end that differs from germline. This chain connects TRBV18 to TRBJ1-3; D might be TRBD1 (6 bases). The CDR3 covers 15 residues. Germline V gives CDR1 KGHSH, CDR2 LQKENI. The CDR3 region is CAISSGADSGNTIYF. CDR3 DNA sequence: TGTGCCATCTCATCGGGGGCCGACTCTGGAAACACCATATATTTT.

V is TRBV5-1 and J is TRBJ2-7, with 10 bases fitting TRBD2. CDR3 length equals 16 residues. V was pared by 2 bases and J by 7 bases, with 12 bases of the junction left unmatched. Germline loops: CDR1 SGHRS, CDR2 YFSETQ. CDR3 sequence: CASSFGLAGDLGEQYF. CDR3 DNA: TGCGCCAGCAGCTTTGGTCTAGCGGGAGACCTGGGGGAGCAGTACTTC.

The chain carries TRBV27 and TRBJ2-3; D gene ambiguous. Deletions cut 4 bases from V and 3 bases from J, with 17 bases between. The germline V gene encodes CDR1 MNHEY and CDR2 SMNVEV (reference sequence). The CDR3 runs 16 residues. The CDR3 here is CASSSLGYGRTDTQYF. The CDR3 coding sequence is TGTGCCAGCAGTTCCCTCGGTTATGGTAGGACAGATACGCAGTATTTT.